This TCR beta chain was captured in a study of cytomegalovirus exposure and HLA in healthy donors. Study-level results: Later analysis revealed greater clonal expansion in HLA-associated TCR beta chains than in equally common others. Among TCR beta chains, those listed as cytomegalovirus-associated numbered around 180.

Donors had nominal health at sampling but likely had unrecorded immune exposures. For this clone: Its antigen is unidentified.

PCR primers comprised 60 Vbeta and 13 Jbeta primers. Data came from immunoSEQ multiplex PCR; TCRdb stores just in-frame clones and leaves some out. Recorded for this sample: about 70,000 clones. This CDR3 has 15 amino acids. J lost 4 bases, V lost 2 bases, and 0 bases had no gene match. Germline CDR1 reads MRHNA; CDR2 reads SNTAGT. Sequencing was done on a sample of PBMCs. This chain connects TRBV6-4 to TRBJ2-3; 13 bases match TRBD2. The TCR comes from a woman aged 25 to 39 in good health and CMV-seronegative. CDR3: CASSDTSGGADTQYF. The CDR3, as DNA: TGTGCCAGCAGTGACACTAGCGGGGGGGCAGATACGCAGTATTTT.